The 19 T cell receptor beta chains presented below share a single source sample, sequenced in a study of low-dose radiotherapy and immunotherapy resistance in tumors. cDNA synthesis used a TRAV/TRBV-specific primer set for both chains. For amplifying TCRs, the PCR ran for about 20 cycles with Phusion, which was used together with a constant-region primer and the adapter on the V primers. Using its own MiXCR run on the reads, TCRdb lists one record per CDR3 protein. The sample consists of 65,000 to 90,000 distinct CDR3 sequences, about 20% of them appearing once. Time point denoted: before trial treatment. This specimen consisted of PBMCs, obtained before treatment. Every receptor here comes from a male donor with prostate cancer.

This clonotype was counted ten times or more. The chain is built from TRBV19 and TRBJ2-3; 7 nucleotides agree with TRBD1. This CDR3 comprises 15 residues. V lost 1 base and J lost 6; bases outside the gene matches: 7. Germline V gene data show CDR1 as LNHDA and CDR2 as SQIVND (reference sequence). The CDR3 bases are TGTGCCAGTAGTATAGCAAGGGACAGTTCTGATACGCAGTATTTT. Its translation is CASSIARDSSDTQYF.

The chain is built from TRBV5-4 and TRBJ2-7; 9 nucleotides agree with TRBD2. Germline-derived CDR1 and CDR2 are SGHNT and YYREEE (reference sequence). J gave up 1 base and V 0 bases, and 8 bases lay outside the gene matches. This CDR3 spans 17 amino acids. CDR3 in DNA: TGTGCCAGCAGCTTGGGCGGTACTAGCGGGTATTCCTACGAGCAGTACTTC. Its protein is CASSLGGTSGYSYEQYF.

The chain employs TRBV7-9 and TRBJ2-1; 10 nucleotides line up with TRBD1. CDR1 and CDR2 from the germline V gene are SEHNR and FQNEAQ (reference sequence). V shed 6 bases and J 7 bases; nucleotides not matched to a gene: 6. CDR3 length equals 14 residues. The CDR3 region is CASRHGTGVNEQFF. The DNA of the CDR3 is TGTGCCAGCAGACACGGGACAGGGGTGAATGAGCAGTTCTTC.

Remarks on this clonotype: This likely stems from a read error, as it lies one base from a far larger clone. The chain combines TRBV6-5 with TRBJ2-3, with D maybe TRBD2 (5 bases). In germline, CDR1 is MNHEY, CDR2 SVGAGI. CDR3 length: 15 amino acids. In nucleotides, the CDR3 is TGTGACAGCAGCTCCCGTGAGCGGACCACAGATACGCAGTATTTT. Translated, it gives CDSSSRERTTDTQYF.

As to this clonotype: One base separates it from a far larger clone, so it is likely a read error. This chain joins TRBV20-1 and TRBJ2-7; 10 nucleotides line up with TRBD2. The CDR3 consists of 15 residues. V lost 6 bases to trimming and J lost 7 bases; unmatched junction nucleotides: 15. Germline assignment: CDR1 DFQATT and CDR2 SNEGSKA (reference sequence). The CDR3 protein is CSAEGLAATYNEQYF. In DNA, the CDR3 is TGCAGTGCAGAAGGACTAGCGGCGACCTACAATGAGCAGTACTTC.

This clonotype was counted ten times or more. The chain uses TRBV7-2 and TRBJ1-5; perhaps TRBD1 as D (5 bases). Germline CDR1 and CDR2: SGHTA and FQGNSA. Trimming removed 5 bases at V and 2 bases at J, with 13 bases between. The CDR3 spans 15 residues. CDR3 coding DNA: TGTGCCAGCAGCCCAGGGACTTCGGGCAATCAGCCCCAGCATTTT. Protein sequence: CASSPGTSGNQPQHF.

There are many counts of this clonotype. The chain uses TRBV3-1 and TRBJ1-1; D not resolved. Per the germline V gene, CDR1 is LGHDT and CDR2 is YNNKEL (reference sequence). V was pared by 0 bases and J by 9 bases, with 8 bases between. This CDR3 has 12 amino acids. CDR3 sequence: CASSQEVSQAFF. The DNA for the CDR3 is TGTGCCAGCAGCCAAGAGGTCAGTCAAGCTTTCTTT. The full variable domain, its missing parts supplied by reference TRBV3-1 and TRBJ1-1, is DTAVSQTPKYLVTQMGNDKSIKCEQNLGHDTMYWYKQDSKKFLKIMFSYNNKELIINETVPNRFSPKSPDKAHLNLHINSLELGDSAVYFCASSQEVSQAFFGQGTRLTVV.

V usage is TRBV20-1 and J usage is TRBJ2-5; 8 bases are a match to TRBD1. Germline-derived CDR1 and CDR2 are DFQATT and SNEGSKA (reference sequence). The CDR3 is 14 residues long. J gave up 0 bases and V 4 bases, and 4 bases lay outside the gene matches. The CDR3 DNA is TGCAGTGCTATAACAGGGGGGTACCAAGAGACCCAGTACTTC. Its protein is CSAITGGYQETQYF.

In its sample, this clonotype was seen many times. The rearrangement joins TRBV11-2 to TRBJ2-5; D not certain. Trimming removed 5 bases from V and 4 bases from J, with 5 bases in between. This CDR3 is 11 amino acids long. In germline, CDR1 is SGHAT, CDR2 FQNNGV. CDR3 amino acids: CASSHGETQYF. As DNA, the CDR3 is TGTGCCAGCAGCCATGGAGAGACCCAGTACTTC.

This clonotype has ten or more counts. CDR3 protein: CASRSSRDYGYTF. The CDR3 DNA is TGTGCCAGCAGGTCATCGAGGGACTATGGCTACACCTTC. J is TRBJ1-2 and V is TRBV11-1; D is unresolved. From germline, CDR1 is SGHAT and CDR2 FQDESV (reference sequence). The CDR3 runs 13 residues. Trimming cost V 6 bases and J 3 bases, with 11 bases left between them.

This clonotype has more than one count but fewer than ten. The CDR3 loop reads CAWSEGYGSNQPQHF. The CDR3 coding sequence is TGTGCCTGGAGTGAAGGGTATGGGAGCAATCAGCCCCAGCATTTT. This chain connects TRBV30 to TRBJ1-5; D remains unclear. CDR3 length: 15 residues. Germline V lookup: CDR1 GTSNPN, CDR2 SVGIG (reference sequence). The V and J ends lost 1 base and 1 base respectively, with 11 bases between them.

This clonotype has at least ten counts. This chain connects TRBV29-1 to TRBJ1-5; 9 bases line up with TRBD1. The V segment lost 4 bases and the J segment 6 bases; nucleotides outside the gene matches: 4. CDR1 and CDR2 from the germline V gene are SQVTM and ANQGSEA. The CDR3 is 13 residues long. CDR3 coding DNA: TGCAGCGTTGGAGAGGGACAGGGTCAGCCCCAGCATTTT. Translating it yields CSVGEGQGQPQHF.

This clonotype was counted at least ten times. The V gene is TRBV4-1, the J gene TRBJ2-1, with TRBD2 identical over 10 bases. The V gene's germline CDR1 is MGHRA and CDR2 YSYEKL. This CDR3 is 17 amino acids long. V was clipped by 1 base and J by 0 bases; unmatched bases: 3. CDR3 in DNA: TGCGCCAGCAGCCAAGGGACTAGCGGCAGCTCCTACAATGAGCAGTTCTTC. This codes for CASSQGTSGSSYNEQFF.

This clonotype was observed many times. The chain has TRBV20-1 and TRBJ2-5; 14 bases fit TRBD2. This CDR3 region has 15 residues. The J segment lost 5 bases and the V segment lost 5 bases, leaving 7 bases of the junction unmatched. Germline lookup yields CDR1 DFQATT and CDR2 SNEGSKA (reference sequence). The CDR3 sequence is CSAQTSGRAGETQYF. CDR3 in DNA: TGCAGTGCTCAGACTAGCGGGAGGGCCGGGGAGACCCAGTACTTC.

Notes on this clonotype: A read error may be the cause here, since a much bigger clone is one base away. The chain links TRBV7-2 to TRBJ2-5, with no clear D. The germline gives CDR1 SGHTA, CDR2 FQGNSA. The CDR3 length is 16 residues. The V end lost 4 bases, the J end lost 5 bases, and 20 bases lay between the germline ends. The CDR3 DNA is TGTGCCAGCAGCTCAACCCTGGCCAGACTCCCCGAGACCCAGTACTTC. It is translated as CASSSTLARLPETQYF.

The chain is built from TRBV28 and TRBJ1-1, with a possible D match to TRBD1 (6 bases). V shed 5 bases and J shed 10 bases, with 14 bases lying between them. Germline V CDR1 and CDR2: MDHEN, SYDVKM. This CDR3 has 12 amino acids. This CDR3 is CASSPHGGAAFF. Written as DNA, the CDR3 is TGTGCCAGCAGTCCACATGGGGGCGCAGCTTTCTTT.

This clonotype was recorded a few times. This rearrangement joins TRBV6-1 to TRBJ2-1; TRBD2 matches 14 bases. V was pared by 6 bases and J by 6 bases, with 10 bases of the junction left unmatched. Germline-derived CDR1 and CDR2 are MNHNS and SASEGT. The CDR3 totals 17 residues. CDR3 in DNA: TGTGCCAGCAGAGCTGGACTAGCGGGAGGAAGGGTCAATGAGCAGTTCTTC. Its protein product is CASRAGLAGGRVNEQFF.

This clonotype occurred many times. The rearrangement uses TRBV4-1 and TRBJ2-1, with TRBD1 matching over 10 bases. Germline trimming cut 1 base from V and 8 bases from J; bases unmatched to any gene: 5. CDR1 is MGHRA and CDR2 is YSYEKL in the germline V gene. The CDR3 sequence is 15 residues long. CDR3 residues: CASSQADRGLDEQFF. The CDR3 DNA reads as TGCGCCAGCAGCCAAGCGGACAGGGGGTTGGATGAGCAGTTCTTC.

This clonotype showed up many times. This chain connects TRBV20-1 to TRBJ2-3, with D perhaps assigned TRBD1 or TRBD2 (6 bases each). Trimming shortened V by 3 bases and J by 0 bases, and 16 bases separated the two germline ends. The CDR3 is 16 residues long. The germline gives CDR1 DFQATT, CDR2 SNEGSKA (reference sequence). As DNA, the CDR3 is TGCAGTGCTAGGAGGGGGAGCCTAGCGAGCACAGATACGCAGTATTTT. It is translated as CSARRGSLASTDTQYF.